The 13 T cell receptor beta chains given below trace back to one sample, sequenced in a study of post-analysis software for immune sequencing data. Overall study findings and caveats: Compared with controls, patients had more of roughly five TRBV segments, including TRBV5-6, TRBV5-1 and TRBV20-1.

Researchers reported that TCR beta cDNA libraries carried unique molecular identifiers. TCRdb reprocessed the PCR reads with MiXCR, giving one entry per CDR3 protein. The sample has about 800,000 distinct CDR3 sequences; 25% to 30% are singletons. Antigens of these TCRs are unknown. Material: blood. The origin of the receptors is a girl aged 5 to 17 with multiple sclerosis.

This clonotype has just a few counts. J is TRBJ1-1 and V is TRBV20-1; D gene uncertain. The germline gives CDR1 DFQATT, CDR2 SNEGSKA (reference sequence). The CDR3 spans 12 residues. The V and J ends lost 4 bases and 0 bases respectively, with 6 bases between them. Here the CDR3 DNA reads TGCAGTGCTAACCTAATGAACACTGAAGCTTTCTTT. Translation: CSANLMNTEAFF.

The CDR3 DNA reads as TGTGCCAGCACTATTACCGGGTTGATGCCCCAGCATTTT. This codes for CASTITGLMPQHF. V is TRBV28 and J is TRBJ1-5; D unresolved. This CDR3 is built from 13 residues. The germline V gene has CDR1 MDHEN and CDR2 SYDVKM. Trimming stripped 7 bases from V and 9 bases from J, with 16 bases between.

This clonotype was recorded once. Its ends do not fully match the called genes, so a read error is possible. The J gene is TRBJ2-3, the V gene TRBV7-7, with 7 positions matching TRBD2. The CDR3 consists of 16 residues. The V gene's germline CDR1 is SSHAT and CDR2 FNYEAQ (reference sequence). The CDR3 DNA follows: TGTGCTAGCAGTCTCGGATGGGGACTAAGCACAGATACGCAGTATTTT. Its translation is CASSLGWGLSTDTQYF.

Only a few counts were recorded for this clonotype. The chain carries TRBV10-3 and TRBJ1-5; TRBD1 aligns across 7 bases. This CDR3 is built from 14 residues. With V trimmed by 4 bases and J by 2 bases, 2 bases remained unmatched. Looked up from germline, CDR1 is ENHRY and CDR2 is SYGVKD. CDR3 residues: CAISVTGGNQPQHF. The DNA of the CDR3 is TGTGCCATCAGTGTTACAGGGGGCAATCAGCCCCAGCATTTT.

This clonotype has a handful of counts. This CDR3 is CATGVRYQETQYF. The CDR3 nucleotides are TGTGCCACGGGTGTCCGGTACCAAGAGACCCAGTACTTC. This chain links TRBV28 with TRBJ2-5; no reliable D call. The V and J ends lost 10 bases and 0 bases respectively, with 12 bases between them. Germline values: CDR1 MDHEN, CDR2 SYDVKM. This CDR3 has 13 amino acids.

The chain recombines TRBV10-3 with TRBJ1-5; D perhaps matches TRBD1 (6 bases). Germline CDR1 and CDR2: ENHRY and SYGVKD. This CDR3 spans 17 amino acids. The ends were cut back, 0 bases at V and 0 bases at J, with 12 bases in the middle. The CDR3 coding sequence is TGTGCCATCAGTGAGTCTAGGACAGTAGATAGCAATCAGCCCCAGCATTTT. Protein sequence: CAISESRTVDSNQPQHF.

The V call is TRBV27, the J call TRBJ2-7; 7 bases agree with TRBD1. The CDR3 contains 15 residues. V lost 6 bases to trimming and J lost 0 bases; unmatched junction nucleotides: 8. The germline V gene has CDR1 MNHEY and CDR2 SMNVEV (reference sequence). The CDR3 reads CASSATGSSSYEQYF. The CDR3 DNA reads as TGTGCCAGCAGCGCGACAGGGTCCAGCTCCTACGAGCAGTACTTC.

The rearrangement joins TRBV24-1 to TRBJ2-2; TRBD1 is a possible D gene (6 bases). V dropped 3 bases and J dropped 8 bases, with 12 bases sitting between them. Per germline, CDR1 KGHDR and CDR2 SFDVKD. The CDR3 has 14 amino acids. This chain's CDR3 is CATSDRDILGELFF. For the CDR3, the DNA is TGTGCCACCAGTGATCGGGACATACTAGGGGAGCTGTTTTTT.

V is TRBV7-2 and J is TRBJ2-1; 16 bases are a match to TRBD2. Germline loops: CDR1 SGHTA, CDR2 FQGNSA. J was trimmed by 12 bases and V by 5 bases; bases with no gene match: 10. This CDR3 contains 16 residues. The CDR3 DNA reads TGTGCCAGCAGCACATTTGGGACTAGCGGGAGGGCGGGGCAGTTCTTC. It specifies CASSTFGTSGRAGQFF. The whole variable domain, remainder taken from reference TRBV7-2 and TRBJ2-1, is GAGVSQSPSNKVTEKGKDVELRCDPISGHTALYWYRQSLGQGLEFLIYFQGNSAPDKSGLPSDRFSAERTGGSVSTLTIQRTQQEDSAVYLCASSTFGTSGRAGQFFGPGTRLTVL.

This chain connects TRBV9 to TRBJ1-3; unclear D gene. The CDR3 loop spans 19 amino acids. V dropped 0 bases and J dropped 4 bases, with 23 bases sitting between them. The germline CDR1 and CDR2 sequences are SGDLS and YYNGEE. CDR3 nucleotide sequence: TGTGCCAGCAGCGTAGCAACGCACGTGCCCTCTCTTCCAGGAAACACCATATATTTT. Translated, it gives CASSVATHVPSLPGNTIYF.

This clonotype was seen a handful of times. This chain joins TRBV29-1 and TRBJ2-5, with 7 bases identical to TRBD2. CDR3 length equals 14 residues. Looked up from germline, CDR1 is SQVTM and CDR2 is ANQGSEA. J gave up 6 bases and V 3 bases, and 10 bases lay outside the gene matches. CDR3 DNA sequence: TGCAGCGTTGATCTGGCGGGAGTGGGAAAGACCCAGTACTTC. This translates into CSVDLAGVGKTQYF.

The chain joins TRBV6-5 to TRBJ1-4; D is unclear. Trimming stripped 5 bases from V and 1 base from J, with 11 bases between. Germline CDR1 is MNHEY and CDR2 is SVGAGI. The CDR3 consists of 15 residues. CDR3 sequence: CASSRYPGTNEKLFF. As DNA, the CDR3 is TGTGCCAGCAGTCGTTACCCGGGAACTAATGAAAAACTGTTTTTT.

This clonotype has a handful of counts. The V and J genes are TRBV7-2 and TRBJ1-4, with D uncertain. This CDR3 region has 14 residues. V shed 5 bases and J shed 7 bases, with 14 bases lying between them. Looked up from germline, CDR1 is SGHTA and CDR2 is FQGNSA. The CDR3 sequence is CASSPGNPVEKLFF. DNA for the CDR3: TGTGCCAGCAGCCCCGGCAACCCGGTTGAAAAACTGTTTTTT.